This TCR beta chain emerged from a study of shared clonotypes between healthy human individuals. The germline V gene has CDR1 SGHDN and CDR2 FVKESK. Trimming stripped 5 bases from V and 4 bases from J, with 8 bases between. This CDR3 is 12 amino acids long. Profiling relied on immunoSEQ multiplex PCR, and the TCRdb table lists in-frame clones only, not all of them. The data contain some 2.1 million clones, 85% to 95% of them singletons. This sequence originates from a man aged 18 to 29 in good health. The sequencing sample was made of naive CD4+ T cells sorted from blood. Specified subset: CD45RA+ positively selected. The chain links TRBV14 to TRBJ1-2; D is uncertain. CDR3 DNA: TGTGCCAGCAGCTTAAATAGCTATGGCTACACCTTC. Protein sequence: CASSLNSYGYTF.